Sequencing of this T cell receptor (beta chain) was carried out in a study of blood T cell repertoires in COVID-19. Looking at the study overall: PBMCs, B-cell-depleted T cells, or T cells were the source of the cDNA or gDNA that made up the material.

Here immunoSEQ multiplex PCR was the method, and the copy in TCRdb shows in-frame clones only, minus some. The sample has some 350,000 clones, around 89% seen once. The CDR3 has 15 amino acids. Trimming cost V 5 bases and J 8 bases, with 19 bases left between them. Germline V gives CDR1 MNHEY, CDR2 SVGEGT. This clone was seen more than once but under ten times. Enrollment of patients from Seattle took place during active infection, with longitudinal follow-up. The chain combines TRBV6-2 or TRBV6-3 with TRBJ2-1; unclear D gene. This clonotype originated in a woman aged 25 to 39 with COVID-19, enrolled during active disease. The specimen was peripheral blood. This CDR3 reads CASSDTRPGWDEQFF. CDR3 DNA sequence: TGTGCCAGCAGTGACACTCGACCAGGATGGGATGAGCAGTTCTTC.